The 18 T cell receptor beta chains in this list originate from one sample, sequenced in a study of neoadjuvant anti-PD-1 for oral cavity cancer. Sequencing used immunoSEQ multiplex PCR; TCRdb keeps in-frame clones, though not all of them. Altogether around 68,000 clones are present, roughly nine tenths being singletons, with the ten largest covering approximately 2.6%. The time point was: after neoadjuvant nivolumab, at surgical resection. The sample was PBMCs, taken after nivolumab (anti-PD-1) treatment. These TCRs come from a person between 40 and 80 years old with oral cavity squamous cell carcinoma.

The chain is built from TRBV28 and TRBJ1-2; tentative D call: TRBD1 (5 bases). The CDR3 spans 13 residues. V was clipped by 8 bases and J by 5 bases, with 15 bases between them. CDR1 and CDR2 from the germline V gene are MDHEN and SYDVKM. CDR3 sequence reads: CASADTSSYGYTF. The CDR3 DNA follows: TGTGCCAGCGCGGACACCAGCTCGTATGGCTACACCTTC.

The J gene is TRBJ1-4, the V gene TRBV5-3; D possibly corresponds to TRBD1 (5 bases). TRBV5-3 falls under the ORF class, with uncertain function. This CDR3 is built from 14 residues. The germline V and J ends were trimmed by 0 bases and 8 bases, with 11 bases remaining between them. This CDR3 reads CARSLEGIGEKLFF. The CDR3, as DNA: TGTGCCAGAAGCTTGGAGGGGATCGGGGAAAAACTGTTTTTT.

This clone came up once. The chain carries TRBV10-2 and TRBJ2-3; 11 bases are shared with TRBD2. The CDR3 runs to 15 residues. The J segment lost 2 bases and the V segment lost 6 bases, leaving 4 bases of the junction unmatched. Germline loops: CDR1 WSHSY, CDR2 SAAADI. The CDR3 sequence is CASSETSGVTDTQYF. The CDR3 DNA is TGCGCCAGCAGCGAGACTAGCGGGGTCACAGATACGCAGTATTTT.

This rearrangement joins TRBV2 to TRBJ2-3, with 12 bases lining up with TRBD2. This CDR3 has 16 residues. CDR1 and CDR2 (germline): SNHLY, FYNNEI. Trimming removed 1 base from V and 5 bases from J; junction bases left unmatched: 4. The CDR3 protein is CASSEVPTSGRDTQYF. CDR3 bases: TGTGCCAGCAGTGAAGTGCCGACTAGCGGGAGAGATACGCAGTATTTT.

The rearrangement links TRBV9 to TRBJ2-2, with TRBD2 identical over 8 bases. Germline V gives CDR1 SGDLS, CDR2 YYNGEE. After removal of 0 bases from V and 6 bases from J, the junction contained 7 bases not matched to a gene. This CDR3 spans 16 amino acids. Written as DNA, the CDR3 is TGTGCCAGCAGCGTAGCGGGAGGGAAGGGGGCCGGGGAGCTGTTTTTT. It yields the protein CASSVAGGKGAGELFF.

The chain combines TRBV6-1 with TRBJ1-4; D unresolved. The CDR3 length is 15 residues. Germline assignment: CDR1 MNHNS and CDR2 SASEGT. V dropped 6 bases and J dropped 3 bases, with 14 bases sitting between them. CDR3 in amino acids: CASRPNFLPNEKLFF. CDR3 bases: TGTGCCAGCAGACCCAATTTTTTGCCTAATGAAAAACTGTTTTTT.

This chain uses TRBV6-1 with TRBJ1-5, with 8 positions matching TRBD1. The CDR3 consists of 15 residues. The germline CDR1 and CDR2 sequences are MNHNS and SASEGT. The ends lost 2 bases at V and 3 bases at J; junction bases unmatched: 3. The CDR3 loop is CASSEYRGDNQPQHF. In nucleotides, the CDR3 is TGTGCCAGCAGTGAATACAGGGGGGACAATCAGCCCCAGCATTTT.

This sequence joins TRBV27 and TRBJ2-4; 7 bases fit TRBD1. This CDR3 region has 18 residues. Germline values: CDR1 MNHEY, CDR2 SMNVEV (reference sequence). V dropped 5 bases and J dropped 0; count of bases not matched to a gene: 13. The CDR3 coding sequence is TGTGCCAGCAGTCCAGGGGGTTCAACTTTACTAGCCAAAAACATTCAGTACTTC. Translation gives CASSPGGSTLLAKNIQYF.

This clone was detected only once. The chain combines TRBV19 with TRBJ2-7; TRBD1 aligns across 7 bases. Trimming cost V 3 bases and J 9 bases; bases outside gene matches: 8. There are 13 residues in the CDR3. The germline CDR1 and CDR2 sequences are LNHDA and SQIVND (reference sequence). The DNA for the CDR3 is TGTGCCAGTAGTATGTCCACAGGGGTCGGGCAGTACTTC. Encoded protein: CASSMSTGVGQYF.

The CDR3 sequence: CASSPTGGQGPQPQHF. CDR3 bases: TGTGCCAGCAGCCCAACCGGGGGACAGGGTCCTCAGCCCCAGCATTTT. The rearrangement joins TRBV19 to TRBJ1-5; 9 positions match TRBD1. The CDR3 length is 16 residues. Germline V gene lookup returns CDR1 LNHDA and CDR2 SQIVND (reference sequence). J was trimmed by 6 bases and V by 9 bases; bases with no gene match: 15.

V is TRBV2 and J is TRBJ2-7; 10 bases fit TRBD1. This CDR3 region has 14 residues. V was clipped by 7 bases and J by 4 bases; unmatched bases: 7. CDR1 is SNHLY, CDR2 FYNNEI, per germline. This CDR3 reads CASKGGTGAYEQYF. The CDR3 region has the DNA TGTGCCAGCAAAGGGGGGACAGGGGCGTACGAGCAGTACTTC.

The chain links TRBV29-1 to TRBJ2-1; D perhaps matches TRBD1 (6 bases). V was cut by 5 bases and J by 5 bases, with 16 bases left in between. Per germline, CDR1 SQVTM and CDR2 ANQGSEA. CDR3 length equals 14 residues. The CDR3 protein is CSVKPGTPDNEQFF. The CDR3 region has the DNA TGCAGCGTTAAGCCCGGGACACCGGACAATGAGCAGTTCTTC.

The chain has TRBV11-2 and TRBJ1-4, with unresolved D. Trimming cost V 5 bases and J 7 bases, with 20 bases left between them. This CDR3 contains 16 residues. The germline V gene encodes CDR1 SGHAT and CDR2 FQNNGV. CDR3 DNA sequence: TGTGCCAGCAGCGACGGACTCTTCAGAAGAGGTGAAAAACTGTTTTTT. Translating it yields CASSDGLFRRGEKLFF.

The chain joins TRBV30 to TRBJ1-1; D unresolved. The CDR3 length is 12 residues. Trimming cost V 2 bases and J 7 bases, with 11 bases left between them. Germline CDR1 GTSNPN, CDR2 SVGIG (reference sequence). The CDR3 loop reads CAWSFWLGEAFF. DNA of the CDR3: TGTGCCTGGAGTTTTTGGTTGGGTGAAGCTTTCTTT.

This rearrangement joins TRBV5-1 to TRBJ1-1; 7 bases are a match to TRBD1. V was clipped by 4 bases and J by 6 bases; unmatched bases: 9. This CDR3 region has 14 residues. Germline V gene lookup returns CDR1 SGHRS and CDR2 YFSETQ. This CDR3 is CASSQIDRVSEAFF. DNA for the CDR3: TGCGCCAGCAGCCAAATAGACAGGGTCTCTGAAGCTTTCTTT.

This clone was seen a few times. The V and J genes are TRBV30 and TRBJ2-4, with 7 bases that match TRBD1. This CDR3 is 16 amino acids long. V was pared by 8 bases and J by 0 bases, with 13 bases of the junction left unmatched. Germline V CDR1 and CDR2: GTSNPN, SVGIG (reference sequence). The CDR3 DNA follows: TGTGCCCATTCAGGGGGTGCCAATCTAGCCAAAAACATTCAGTACTTC. The encoded protein is CAHSGGANLAKNIQYF.

This clone was counted once. V and J are TRBV5-6 and TRBJ1-1; a weak D match, TRBD1 (5 bases). This CDR3 is 12 amino acids long. Between the trimmed V and J ends, which lost 0 bases and 8 bases, there was a span of 8 bases. CDR1 and CDR2 from the germline V gene are SGHDT and YYEEEE. CDR3 sequence: CASSLEWGEAFF. The CDR3 coding sequence is TGTGCCAGCAGCTTGGAGTGGGGGGAAGCTTTCTTT.

The chain is built from TRBV7-8 and TRBJ2-7; 15 positions match TRBD2. With V trimmed by 1 base and J by 6 bases, 4 bases remained unmatched. Germline CDR1 and CDR2: SGHVS and FQNEAQ. The CDR3 extends over 16 amino acids. The DNA for the CDR3 is TGTGCCAGCAGCTTAGTAGGACTAGCGGGAGGGGGCGAGCAGTACTTC. As protein: CASSLVGLAGGGEQYF.